A selection of T cell receptor beta chains follows, all from one sample in a study of shared clonotypes between healthy human individuals. Clones were sequenced by immunoSEQ multiplex PCR, and TCRdb holds only the in-frame ones, with some missing. The sample lists approximately 1.5 million clones, around 98% occurring once. The source material was naive CD4+ T cells sorted from blood. These receptors originate from a man younger than 40 in good health. Both conserved end residues are part of each CDR3.

j_call: TRBJ1-2; v_call: TRBV5-1; cdr3_aa: CASSQDRGTYGYTF
j_call: TRBJ2-2; v_call: TRBV7-9; cdr3_aa: CASGTELNTGELFF
j_call: TRBJ2-3; v_call: TRBV5-1; cdr3_aa: CASSFPETYTDTQYF
j_call: TRBJ2-1; v_call: TRBV10-1; cdr3_aa: CASSESAGNEQFF
j_call: TRBJ2-1; v_call: TRBV19; cdr3_aa: CASHRQGPYNEQFF
j_call: TRBJ1-5; v_call: TRBV19; cdr3_aa: CASRYQRDPNQPQHF
j_call: TRBJ2-3; v_call: TRBV9; cdr3_aa: CASSVDRGGTDTQYF
j_call: TRBJ2-7; v_call: TRBV18; cdr3_aa: CASSRVPGTGFYEQYF
j_call: TRBJ2-6; v_call: TRBV10-3; cdr3_aa: CAIKQNSGANVLTF
j_call: TRBJ1-1; v_call: TRBV29-1; cdr3_aa: CSVEGDRVNTEAFF
j_call: TRBJ1-1; v_call: TRBV10-3; cdr3_aa: CAIKSDRDSVAFF
j_call: TRBJ2-7; v_call: TRBV27; cdr3_aa: CASSLRDTDYEQYF
j_call: TRBJ2-5; v_call: TRBV9; cdr3_aa: CASSEGLTLETQYF
j_call: TRBJ1-1; v_call: TRBV7-6; cdr3_aa: CASSSSGVTEAFF
j_call: TRBJ2-3; v_call: TRBV27; cdr3_aa: CASSSTGTVTDTQYF
j_call: TRBJ1-1; v_call: TRBV4-3; cdr3_aa: CASSQAWGIEAFF
j_call: TRBJ2-3; v_call: TRBV6-6; cdr3_aa: CASRAGSSTDTQYF
j_call: TRBJ2-3; v_call: TRBV14; cdr3_aa: CASSLQGADTQYF
j_call: TRBJ1-4; v_call: TRBV6-5; cdr3_aa: CASSGDLGEKLFF
j_call: TRBJ1-1; v_call: TRBV11-2; cdr3_aa: CASSLGLEAFF
j_call: TRBJ2-1; v_call: TRBV11-2; cdr3_aa: CASSLVAGKVREQFF
j_call: TRBJ1-5; v_call: TRBV6-1; cdr3_aa: CASSDRRTGNQPQHF
j_call: TRBJ2-7; v_call: TRBV28; cdr3_aa: CASSSSEGSARHEQYF
j_call: TRBJ2-3; v_call: TRBV6-1; cdr3_aa: CASSEGLVAGGWTDTQYF
j_call: TRBJ2-1; v_call: TRBV20-1; cdr3_aa: CSARAHEQFF
j_call: TRBJ2-3; v_call: TRBV29-1; cdr3_aa: CSIRRTGGARRELGTQYF
j_call: TRBJ2-7; v_call: TRBV20-1; cdr3_aa: CSAYRVYEQYF
j_call: TRBJ2-1; v_call: TRBV7-2; cdr3_aa: CASSVLGAGLNEQFF
j_call: TRBJ1-4; v_call: TRBV4-3; cdr3_aa: CASSQDLRGATNEKLFF
j_call: TRBJ2-1; v_call: TRBV7-2; cdr3_aa: CASSFSPGLAGDSSEFF
j_call: TRBJ2-1; v_call: TRBV6-1; cdr3_aa: CASSDPSGREQFF
j_call: TRBJ2-5; v_call: TRBV10-3; cdr3_aa: CAITSGAKETQYF
j_call: TRBJ1-3; v_call: TRBV29-1; cdr3_aa: CSVEGGSSGNTIYF
j_call: TRBJ2-5; v_call: TRBV18; cdr3_aa: CASSRDYQETQYF
j_call: TRBJ1-2; v_call: TRBV15; cdr3_aa: CATSREASYGYTF
j_call: TRBJ2-1; v_call: TRBV20-1; cdr3_aa: CSWNYNEQFF
j_call: TRBJ1-2; v_call: TRBV5-1; cdr3_aa: CASSLESNYGYTF
j_call: TRBJ1-2; v_call: TRBV7-9; cdr3_aa: CASSPGNSYGYTF
j_call: TRBJ1-4; v_call: TRBV28; cdr3_aa: CASSLNEKLFF
j_call: TRBJ2-7; v_call: TRBV20-1; cdr3_aa: CSAMTENVQYF
j_call: TRBJ2-7; v_call: TRBV5-1; cdr3_aa: CASSLGQGNYEQYF
j_call: TRBJ2-7; v_call: TRBV5-1; cdr3_aa: CASSEFSRYEGLAGDGYEQYF
j_call: TRBJ2-2; v_call: TRBV9; cdr3_aa: CASSAPSGRAGTGELFF
j_call: TRBJ2-4; v_call: TRBV29-1; cdr3_aa: CSADVGEGFSNIQYF
j_call: TRBJ1-2; v_call: TRBV9; cdr3_aa: CASSPGQGHYGYTF
j_call: TRBJ1-2; v_call: TRBV7-2; cdr3_aa: CASSLGRANYGYTF
j_call: TRBJ2-7; v_call: TRBV19; cdr3_aa: CASSMLQNYEQYF
j_call: TRBJ1-4; v_call: TRBV10-3; cdr3_aa: CAINQRGFGEKLFF
j_call: TRBJ2-5; v_call: TRBV7-2; cdr3_aa: CASSSYRGQETQYF
j_call: TRBJ2-5; v_call: TRBV4-1; cdr3_aa: CASSQGVLETQYF
j_call: TRBJ2-5; v_call: TRBV9; cdr3_aa: CASSVSPRATEETQYF
j_call: TRBJ2-1; v_call: TRBV6-6; cdr3_aa: CASSKTSGSGNEQFF
j_call: TRBJ1-5; v_call: TRBV7-9; cdr3_aa: CASSLKGNRNQPQHF
j_call: TRBJ2-2; v_call: TRBV11-3; cdr3_aa: CASSSNRNTGELFF
j_call: TRBJ1-2; v_call: TRBV28; cdr3_aa: CASTRLANYGYTF